The 25 T cell receptor beta chains below come from one sample, sequenced in a study of blood T cell repertoires in COVID-19. The data were produced by immunoSEQ multiplex PCR, yet TCRdb's version contains in-frame clones alone and is incomplete. This table holds 270,000 or so clones, roughly 90% found once. Sequenced: peripheral blood. All receptors derive from a woman younger than 45 with active or convalescent COVID-19.

This clone occurred a few times. V and J are TRBV7-2 and TRBJ1-1; D uncertain. This CDR3 comprises 13 residues. The ends were cut back, 1 base at V and 5 bases at J, with 8 bases in the middle. Germline lookup yields CDR1 SGHTA and CDR2 FQGNSA. The CDR3, as DNA: TGTGCCAGCAGCTTAGACTACATTACTGAAGCTTTCTTT. Translation: CASSLDYITEAFF. The whole variable domain, remainder taken from reference TRBV7-2 and TRBJ1-1, is GAGVSQSPSNKVTEKGKDVELRCDPISGHTALYWYRQSLGQGLEFLIYFQGNSAPDKSGLPSDRFSAERTGGSVSTLTIQRTQQEDSAVYLCASSLDYITEAFFGQGTRLTVV.

The chain carries TRBV25-1 and TRBJ2-3; TRBD2 agrees at 7 bases. The trim removed 6 bases at V and 4 bases at J, leaving 13 bases unmatched. Germline values: CDR1 MGHDK, CDR2 SYGVNS. The CDR3 has 16 amino acids. The DNA for the CDR3 is TGTGCCAGCAGCGATACCGCTAGCGGTAAGGCAGATACGCAGTATTTT. Translated: CASSDTASGKADTQYF.

The J gene is TRBJ1-2, the V gene TRBV2; a possible D gene is TRBD1 (6 bases). Trimming took off 7 bases at V and 2 bases at J, with 14 bases between the two ends. Looked up from germline, CDR1 is SNHLY and CDR2 is FYNNEI. CDR3 length: 14 residues. CDR3 sequence (DNA): TGTGCCAGCACCTGGACAGTACAGAACTATGGCTACACCTTC. This translates into CASTWTVQNYGYTF.

The genes are TRBV5-5 and TRBJ2-3; D gene uncertain. The CDR3 is made up of 13 amino acids. Per the germline V gene, CDR1 is SGHKS and CDR2 is YYEKEE (reference sequence). Trimming took 4 bases from V and 10 from J, leaving 16 bases between them. The CDR3 bases are TGTGCCAGCAGCAAGATCAGCCCCGGAGCGCAGTATTTT. Residues: CASSKISPGAQYF.

V gene TRBV10-2 combines with J gene TRBJ2-5, with 14 nucleotides matching TRBD2. The V segment lost 3 bases and the J segment 5 bases; nucleotides outside the gene matches: 8. Germline V gene data show CDR1 as WSHSY and CDR2 as SAAADI. This CDR3 comprises 17 residues. In DNA form, the CDR3 reads TGCGCCAGCAGTGATGGACTAGCGGGGGGCTCGAGGGAGACCCAGTACTTC. Its translation is CASSDGLAGGSRETQYF.

The rearrangement joins TRBV7-2 to TRBJ1-2; no clear D. With 3 bases removed from V and 2 bases from J, the gap between germline ends came to 13 bases. CDR3 length: 15 amino acids. Germline V gene lookup returns CDR1 SGHTA and CDR2 FQGNSA. This CDR3 reads CASSFRPTANYGYTF. Here the CDR3 DNA reads TGTGCCAGCAGCTTCCGTCCTACTGCCAACTATGGCTACACCTTC.

The chain uses TRBV7-2 and TRBJ1-2, with D perhaps matching TRBD1 (6 bases). Trimming removed 5 bases from V and 4 bases from J, with 17 bases in between. Germline loops: CDR1 SGHTA, CDR2 FQGNSA. The CDR3 is 15 residues long. The CDR3 reads CASSPNRALPYGYTF. The CDR3 nucleotides are TGTGCCAGCAGCCCAAACAGGGCCCTCCCCTATGGCTACACCTTC.

Notes on this clone: Other nucleotide sequences in the sample specify the same CDR3. The chain joins TRBV9 to TRBJ2-3, with 9 bases identical to TRBD1. With 3 bases clipped from V and 5 bases from J, the junction kept 4 bases outside the gene matches. The CDR3 consists of 14 residues. Germline V CDR1 and CDR2: SGDLS, YYNGEE. The CDR3 here is CASSATGGRDTQYF. In nucleotides, the CDR3 is TGTGCCAGCAGCGCCACAGGGGGCCGAGATACGCAGTATTTT. Together with reference TRBV9 and TRBJ2-3, the CDR3 gives the full variable domain: DSGVTQTPKHLITATGQRVTLRCSPRSGDLSVYWYQQSLDQGLQFLIQYYNGEERAKGNILERFSAQQFPDLHSELNLSSLELGDSALYFCASSATGGRDTQYFGPGTRLTVL.

This chain connects TRBV5-1 to TRBJ1-3; unclear D gene. The CDR3 consists of 13 residues. Germline V gene sequence: CDR1 SGHRS, CDR2 YFSETQ. Trimming shortened V by 5 bases and J by 4 bases, and 10 bases separated the two germline ends. CDR3 sequence (DNA): TGCGCCAGCAGACCCCCGGGAGGAAACACCATATATTTT. Translated, it gives CASRPPGGNTIYF.

This rearrangement joins TRBV5-8 to TRBJ1-2, with D unresolved. The germline gives CDR1 SGHTS, CDR2 YDEGEE. The ends were cut back, 3 bases at V and 1 base at J, with 7 bases in the middle. This CDR3 has 13 residues. CDR3 protein: CASSSLSNYGYTF. The CDR3 nucleotides read TGTGCCAGCAGCTCACTTAGTAACTATGGCTACACCTTC.

The CDR3 DNA follows: TGTGCCAGTAGTATAGCGACAGGGACCGGGGAGCTGTTTTTT. This encodes CASSIATGTGELFF. The chain has TRBV19 and TRBJ2-2, with 7 bases fitting TRBD1. Germline V gene data show CDR1 as LNHDA and CDR2 as SQIVND (reference sequence). There are 14 residues in the CDR3. V lost 1 base to trimming and J lost 5 bases; unmatched junction nucleotides: 1.

The chain couples TRBV5-3 to TRBJ1-2; 7 nucleotides line up with TRBD1. TRBV5-3 is given ORF status, its function remaining uncertain. This CDR3 is built from 15 residues. The trim removed 3 bases at V and 4 bases at J, leaving 9 bases unmatched. DNA of the CDR3: TGTGCCAGAAGCTCTGTTACGACAGGGAGCTATGGCTACACCTTC. Translating gives CARSSVTTGSYGYTF.

The chain recombines TRBV4-1 with TRBJ2-3; possible D gene TRBD1, 5 bases. V was shortened by 1 base and J by 0 bases, with 17 bases between the two germline ends. The CDR3 loop spans 18 amino acids. Germline V gene sequence: CDR1 MGHRA, CDR2 YSYEKL. CDR3 residues: CASSQVVPGPTSTDTQYF. The DNA of the CDR3 is TGCGCCAGCAGCCAAGTGGTCCCAGGGCCTACTAGCACAGATACGCAGTATTTT.

V and J are TRBV5-5 and TRBJ1-1, with D unclear. V gave up 3 bases and J gave up 3 bases, with 3 bases separating them. The CDR3 spans 11 residues. The germline V gene encodes CDR1 SGHKS and CDR2 YYEKEE (reference sequence). CDR3 bases: TGTGCCAGCAGCTACTACACTGAAGCTTTCTTT. This sequence encodes CASSYYTEAFF.

The chain links TRBV7-2 to TRBJ2-1, with unresolved D. Per the germline V gene, CDR1 is SGHTA and CDR2 is FQGNSA. The V and J ends lost 1 base and 0 bases respectively, with 7 bases between them. This CDR3 has 15 amino acids. CDR3 sequence: CASSLESPSYNEQFF. CDR3 nucleotide sequence: TGTGCCAGCAGCTTAGAATCTCCCTCCTACAATGAGCAGTTCTTC. Full variable domain (outside the CDR3, taken from reference TRBV7-2 and TRBJ2-1): GAGVSQSPSNKVTEKGKDVELRCDPISGHTALYWYRQSLGQGLEFLIYFQGNSAPDKSGLPSDRFSAERTGGSVSTLTIQRTQQEDSAVYLCASSLESPSYNEQFFGPGTRLTVL.

This clone is a singleton in its sample. This chain joins TRBV11-3 and TRBJ1-1; 9 bases match TRBD1. The CDR3 is made up of 17 amino acids. V trimming: 1 base; J trimming: 1 base; junction bases outside the gene matches: 7. Germline V gives CDR1 SGHNT, CDR2 YENEEA. CDR3 sequence: CASSLGTGDAPNTEAFF. In DNA, the CDR3 is TGTGCCAGCAGCTTAGGGACAGGGGACGCGCCGAACACTGAAGCTTTCTTT.

V is TRBV5-1 and J is TRBJ1-1; D is possibly TRBD1 (6 bases). The CDR3 is 15 residues long. Germline CDR1 reads SGHRS; CDR2 reads YFSETQ. V was shortened by 5 bases and J by 5 bases, with 19 bases between the two germline ends. The CDR3 region is CASSFRGATETEAFF. In nucleotides, the CDR3 is TGCGCCAGCAGTTTTCGGGGGGCGACGGAAACTGAAGCTTTCTTT.

V usage is TRBV30 and J usage is TRBJ2-5, with a tentative D call TRBD1 (5 bases). Between the trimmed V and J ends, which lost 0 bases and 5 bases, there was a span of 16 bases. The CDR3 sequence is 15 residues long. The germline CDR1 and CDR2 sequences are GTSNPN and SVGIG (reference sequence). The DNA for the CDR3 is TGTGCCTGGAGTGTACAGGCAGGTTTGGGGGAGACCCAGTACTTC. It codes for CAWSVQAGLGETQYF.

The chain has TRBV21-1 and TRBJ2-3; the table's D call, TRBD2, was not checked against the DNA. TRBV21-1 is a documented pseudogene. The CDR3 consists of 18 residues. CDR3 sequence: CASSPEERGNSSTDTQYF. The CDR3 region has the DNA TGTGCCAGCAGCCCTGAGGAGCGGGGAAACTCTAGCACAGATACGCAGTATTTT.

V usage is TRBV6-4 and J usage is TRBJ2-2; a weak D match, TRBD1 (6 bases). Germline V CDR1 and CDR2: MRHNA, SNTAGT. The germline V and J ends were trimmed by 2 bases and 6 bases, with 13 bases remaining between them. The CDR3 sequence is 15 residues long. The CDR3 loop reads CASSDEGHGAGELFF. DNA for the CDR3: TGTGCCAGCAGTGACGAGGGACACGGGGCCGGGGAGCTGTTTTTT.

This clone has just a few counts. The chain combines TRBV27 with TRBJ1-2; TRBD1 is a possible D gene (5 bases). Germline V lookup: CDR1 MNHEY, CDR2 SMNVEV (reference sequence). The V end lost 2 bases, the J end lost 4 bases, and 14 bases lay between the germline ends. The CDR3 is 15 amino acids. CDR3 bases: TGTGCCAGCAGTTTAGGGGCAGGTTCGGGCTATGGCTACACCTTC. Protein product: CASSLGAGSGYGYTF.

The chain combines TRBV20-1 with TRBJ1-2; 9 bases align to TRBD1. V lost 3 bases to trimming and J lost 8 bases; unmatched junction nucleotides: 16. Germline CDR1 is DFQATT and CDR2 is SNEGSKA (reference sequence). CDR3 size: 16 residues. CDR3 residues: CSASYPRDRVGDGYTF. The CDR3, as DNA: TGCAGTGCTAGTTACCCTCGGGACAGGGTGGGTGACGGCTACACCTTC.

V is TRBV7-2 and J is TRBJ1-2, with TRBD1 as a possible D gene (5 bases). In germline, CDR1 is SGHTA, CDR2 FQGNSA. Trimming removed 4 bases from V and 8 bases from J, with 14 bases in between. The CDR3 totals 13 residues. CDR3 protein: CASSWVGAQGYTF. DNA for the CDR3: TGTGCCAGCAGCTGGGTAGGGGCTCAAGGCTACACCTTC.

The chain is built from TRBV18 and TRBJ1-1, with D possibly being TRBD1 (6 bases). V was trimmed by 1 base and J by 0 bases, leaving 6 bases between them. The CDR3 is 14 amino acids. Germline V gene sequence: CDR1 KGHSH, CDR2 LQKENI. The CDR3 nucleotides are TGTGCCAGCTCACCACAGGGGGTGAACACTGAAGCTTTCTTT. Translation: CASSPQGVNTEAFF.

The chain employs TRBV7-9 and TRBJ2-7; 8 positions match TRBD1. The V and J ends lost 5 bases and 7 bases, in that order; junction bases with no gene match: 13. CDR3 size: 15 residues. Per the germline V gene, CDR1 is SEHNR and CDR2 is FQNEAQ (reference sequence). The CDR3 coding sequence is TGTGCCAGCAGCCCCGGGACAGGACCTATGCCGGAGCAGTACTTC. Encoded protein: CASSPGTGPMPEQYF.